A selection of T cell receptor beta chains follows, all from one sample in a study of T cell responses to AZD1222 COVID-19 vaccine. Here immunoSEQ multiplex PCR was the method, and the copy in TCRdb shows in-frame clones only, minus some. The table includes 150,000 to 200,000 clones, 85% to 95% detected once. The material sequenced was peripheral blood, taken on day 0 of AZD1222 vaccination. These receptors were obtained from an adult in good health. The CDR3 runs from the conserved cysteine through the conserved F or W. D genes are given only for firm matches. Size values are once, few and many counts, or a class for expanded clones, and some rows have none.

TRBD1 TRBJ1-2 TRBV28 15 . TGTGCCAGCAGTTTATGGACAGGGGCTTACTATGGCTACACCTTC CASSLWTGAYYGYTF
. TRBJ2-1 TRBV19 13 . TGTGCCAGTAGTATAGCTACCTACAATGAGCAGTTCTTC CASSIATYNEQFF
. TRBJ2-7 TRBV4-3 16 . TGCGCCAGCAGCCAAGAAGTCTACAGGTTCGACTACGAGCAGTACTTC CASSQEVYRFDYEQYF
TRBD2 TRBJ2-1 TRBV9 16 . TGTGCCAGCAGCGTAGGGGGACTAGCGGTTTACAATGAGCAGTTCTTC CASSVGGLAVYNEQFF
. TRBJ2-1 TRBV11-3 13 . TGTGCCAGCAGCCCACGGGACAAGAATGAGCAGTTCTTC CASSPRDKNEQFF
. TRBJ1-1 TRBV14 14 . TGTGCCAGCTCCCTTGGGGTCAGGGGAACTGAAGCTTTCTTT CASSLGVRGTEAFF
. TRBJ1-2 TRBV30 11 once TGTGCCTGGAGTGTACTGAATGGCTACACCTTC CAWSVLNGYTF
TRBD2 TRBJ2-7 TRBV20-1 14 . TGCAGTGCTAGTGCTCTGACGGGGCGGGGGGAGCAGTACTTC CSASALTGRGEQYF
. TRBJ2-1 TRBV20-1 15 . TGCAGTGCTAGTCGGGGTCTAGCGTCCAACAATGAGCAGTTCTTC CSASRGLASNNEQFF
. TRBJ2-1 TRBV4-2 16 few TGTGCCAGCAGCCAAAATAATCCGGGGTGGGCGGGTGAGCAGTTCTTC CASSQNNPGWAGEQFF
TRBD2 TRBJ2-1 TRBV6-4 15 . TGTGCCAGCAGTGACATAGCGGGAGGGCCTAATGAGCAGTTCTTC CASSDIAGGPNEQFF
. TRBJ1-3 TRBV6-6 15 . TGTGCCAGCAGTACGATCAGAGGCTCTGGAAACACCATATATTTT CASSTIRGSGNTIYF
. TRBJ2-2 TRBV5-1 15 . TGCGCCAGCACTCCTGGCCAGAGCTACACCGGGGAGCTGTTTTTT CASTPGQSYTGELFF
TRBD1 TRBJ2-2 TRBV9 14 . TGTGCCAGCGGGACAGGGGGGGACACCGGGGAGCTGTTTTTT CASGTGGDTGELFF
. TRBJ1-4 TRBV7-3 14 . TGTGCCAGCAGTTCAGGGAAAATGAGCGAAAAACTGTTTTTT CASSSGKMSEKLFF
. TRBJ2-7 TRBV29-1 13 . TGCAGCATATTAGCGGATAGCTCCTACGAGCAGTACTTC CSILADSSYEQYF
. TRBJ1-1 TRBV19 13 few TGTGCCAGTAGTATTTCCGGCAGTCGTCGGGCTTTCTTT CASSISGSRRAFF
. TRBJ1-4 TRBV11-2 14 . TGTGCCAGCAGCCACAAGACAGCCCGGGAAAAACTGTTTTTT CASSHKTAREKLFF
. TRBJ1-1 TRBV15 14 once TGTGCCACCAGCAGAGGGGACCCTAGGGCTGAAGCTTTCTTT CATSRGDPRAEAFF
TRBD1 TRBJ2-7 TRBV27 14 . TGTGCCAGCAGTTTCTTGGGCGGACAGGGCGAGCAGTACTTC CASSFLGGQGEQYF
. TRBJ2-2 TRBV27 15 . TGTGCCAGCAGTCCCCTCGGGAGAGGCCCCGGGGAGCTGTTTTTT CASSPLGRGPGELFF
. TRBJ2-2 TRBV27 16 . TGTGCCAGCAGTTTCATCCCCGGCTTGAACACCGGGGAGCTGTTTTTT CASSFIPGLNTGELFF
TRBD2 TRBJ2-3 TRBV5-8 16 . TGTGCCAGCAGCCCAACTAGGCGACTAGCGTATGCTACGCAGTATTTT CASSPTRRLAYATQYF
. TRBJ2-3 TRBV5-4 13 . TGTGCCAGTAGAGGGATTAGCACAGATACGCAGTATTTT CASRGISTDTQYF
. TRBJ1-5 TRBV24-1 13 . TGTGCCACCAGTGATTTGCAAGCCGGTTCCCAGCATTTT CATSDLQAGSQHF
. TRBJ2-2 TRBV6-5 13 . TGTGCCAGCGGCCTGGGTAACACCGGGGAGCTGTTTTTT CASGLGNTGELFF
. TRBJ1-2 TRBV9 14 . TGTGCCAGCAGCGAATCCAAGGGTAGTAGAGGCTACACCTTC CASSESKGSRGYTF
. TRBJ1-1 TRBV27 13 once TGTGCCAGCAGACAGACAGAGAACACTGAAGCTTTCTTT CASRQTENTEAFF
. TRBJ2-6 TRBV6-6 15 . TGTGCCAGCAGTTACACAGGGATCGGGGCCAACGTCCTGACTTTC CASSYTGIGANVLTF
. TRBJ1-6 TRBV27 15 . TGTGCCAGCACGTCCAGAGGGAGGGATAATTCACCCCTCCACTTT CASTSRGRDNSPLHF
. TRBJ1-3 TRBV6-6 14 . TGTGCCAGCACCGTAGGATCCCCTGGAAACACCATATATTTT CASTVGSPGNTIYF
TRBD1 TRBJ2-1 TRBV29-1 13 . TGCAGCGTTGCTACAGGGGGGAGGCCTGAGCAGTTCTTC CSVATGGRPEQFF
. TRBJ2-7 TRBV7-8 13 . TGTGCCAGCAGCCTAAACGTGGGTTCAGAACAGTACTTC CASSLNVGSEQYF
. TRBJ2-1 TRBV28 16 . TGTGCCAGCAGTTTATGGGGGAGTCAGTTTCGGAATGAGCAGTTCTTC CASSLWGSQFRNEQFF
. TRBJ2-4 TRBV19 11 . TGTGCCAGTAGTTTCGTCGGGGCTCTGTACTTC CASSFVGALYF
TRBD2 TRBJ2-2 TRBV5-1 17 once TGCGCCAGCAGCCGCGGACTAGCGGGAGGTAACACCGGGGAGCTGTTTTTT CASSRGLAGGNTGELFF
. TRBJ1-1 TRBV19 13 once TGTGCCAGTATCGACGGATGGGGCACTGAAGCTTTCTTT CASIDGWGTEAFF
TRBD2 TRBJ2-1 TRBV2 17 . TGTGCCAGCAGTGAAGCCCCGGGACTAGCGGGAGTCAATGAGCAGTTCTTC CASSEAPGLAGVNEQFF
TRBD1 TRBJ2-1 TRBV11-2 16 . TGTGCCAGCAGCTTAAGGGGTCGGGACAGTTGGTATGAGCAGTTCTTC CASSLRGRDSWYEQFF
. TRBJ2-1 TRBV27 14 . TGTGCCAGCAGCCACCCGTGGGGGGAGGATGAGCAGTTCTTC CASSHPWGEDEQFF
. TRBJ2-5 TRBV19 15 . TGTGCCAGTAGTTCAGGGGTCCAGCCCCAAGAGACCCAGTACTTC CASSSGVQPQETQYF
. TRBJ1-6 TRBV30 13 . TGTGCCTGGAGCTACGACACAGTTTCACCCCTCCACTTT CAWSYDTVSPLHF
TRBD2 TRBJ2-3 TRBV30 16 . TGTGCCTGGAGTGTCCAGCCTAGCGGAGTCACAGATACGCAGTATTTT CAWSVQPSGVTDTQYF
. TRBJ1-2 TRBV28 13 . TGTGCCAGCAGTTTAAGACAGTTCTATGGCTACACCTTC CASSLRQFYGYTF
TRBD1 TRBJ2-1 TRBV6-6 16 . TGTGCCAGCGGGAGAGTCACCGGGACAGGGGGCGGAGAGCAGTTCTTC CASGRVTGTGGGEQFF
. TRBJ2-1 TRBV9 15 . TGTGCCAGCAGCGTAGAGGAGCGGATTTACAATGAGCAGTTCTTC CASSVEERIYNEQFF
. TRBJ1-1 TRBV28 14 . TGTGCCAGCAGTTGGGGACATTCGAACACTGAAGCTTTCTTT CASSWGHSNTEAFF
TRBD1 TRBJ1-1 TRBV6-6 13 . TGTGCCAGCAGTACGGGACAGGGGGGGCCGGCTTTCTTT CASSTGQGGPAFF
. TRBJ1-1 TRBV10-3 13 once TGTGCCATCAGGCAAACCATGAACACTGAAGCTTTCTTT CAIRQTMNTEAFF
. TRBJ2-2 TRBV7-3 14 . TGTGCCAGCAGCGGCGGGATGAACACCGGGGAGCTGTTTTTT CASSGGMNTGELFF
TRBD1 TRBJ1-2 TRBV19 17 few TGTGCCAGTAGTATACGTTTGACAGGGGGTTACGACTATGGCTACACCTTC CASSIRLTGGYDYGYTF